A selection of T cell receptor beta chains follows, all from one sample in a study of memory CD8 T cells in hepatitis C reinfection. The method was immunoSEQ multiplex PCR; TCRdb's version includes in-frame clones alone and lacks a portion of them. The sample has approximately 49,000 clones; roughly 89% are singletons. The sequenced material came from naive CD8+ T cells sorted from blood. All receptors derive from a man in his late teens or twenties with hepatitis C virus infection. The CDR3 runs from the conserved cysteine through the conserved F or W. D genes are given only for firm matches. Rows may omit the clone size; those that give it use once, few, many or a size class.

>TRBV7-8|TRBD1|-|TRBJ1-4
CASSLEATGWANEKLFF
TGTGCCAGCAGCTTAGAGGCGACAGGGTGGGCTAATGAAAAACTGTTTTTT
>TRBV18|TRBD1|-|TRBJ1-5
CASSPRDRAYGPQHF
TGTGCCAGCTCACCCCGGGACAGGGCTTATGGGCCCCAGCATTTT
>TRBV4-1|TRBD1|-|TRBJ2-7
CASSQVGTGIEQYF
TGCGCCAGCAGCCAAGTCGGGACAGGGATCGAGCAGTACTTC
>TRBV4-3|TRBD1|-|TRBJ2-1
CASSQGQGSAEQFF
TGCGCCAGCAGCCAGGGACAGGGGTCCGCTGAGCAGTTCTTC
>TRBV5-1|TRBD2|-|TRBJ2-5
CASSLGTSGPQETQYF
TGCGCCAGCAGCTTGGGAACTAGCGGGCCCCAAGAGACCCAGTACTTC
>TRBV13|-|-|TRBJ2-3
CASSLLRRDSPSTDTQYF
TGTGCCAGCAGCCTACTTCGGAGGGACAGCCCTAGCACAGATACGCAGTATTTT
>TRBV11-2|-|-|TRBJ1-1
CASSLAGMTEAFF
TGTGCCAGCAGCTTAGCCGGGATGACTGAAGCTTTCTTT
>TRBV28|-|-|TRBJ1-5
CASLQLTGNQPQHF
TGTGCCAGTCTACAGCTGACCGGCAATCAGCCCCAGCATTTT
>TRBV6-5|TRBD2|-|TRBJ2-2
CASSPTSGGTGELFF
TGTGCCAGCAGTCCAACTAGCGGGGGGACCGGGGAGCTGTTTTTT
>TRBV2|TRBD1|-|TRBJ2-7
CASSPGTGLPYEQYF
TGTGCCAGCAGTCCAGGGACAGGGCTTCCCTACGAGCAGTACTTC
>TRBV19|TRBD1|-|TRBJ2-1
CASSIEEDRDNEQFF
TGTGCCAGTAGTATAGAGGAAGACAGGGACAATGAGCAGTTCTTC
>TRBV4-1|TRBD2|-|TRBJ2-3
CASSLLAGEPDTQYF
TGCGCCAGCAGCCTGCTAGCGGGGGAACCAGATACGCAGTATTTT
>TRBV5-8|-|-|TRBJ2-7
CASSLGDTASYEQYF
TGTGCCAGCAGCTTGGGGGACACAGCATCCTACGAGCAGTACTTC
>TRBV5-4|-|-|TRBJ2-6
CASSPGLSNVLTF
TGTGCCAGCAGCCCGGGACTGTCCAACGTCCTGACTTTC
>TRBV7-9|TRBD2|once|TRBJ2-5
CASSTGLAGTQETQYF
TGTGCCAGCAGTACGGGACTAGCGGGGACACAAGAGACCCAGTACTTC
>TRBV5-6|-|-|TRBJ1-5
CASSLSGVSNQPQHF
TGTGCCAGCAGCTTGTCGGGGGTTAGCAATCAGCCCCAGCATTTT
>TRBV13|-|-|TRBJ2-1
CASSLVGELGNEQFF
TGTGCCAGCAGCTTAGTTGGCGAACTAGGCAATGAGCAGTTCTTC
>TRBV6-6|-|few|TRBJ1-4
CASSYPESNEKLFF
TGTGCCAGCAGTTACCCCGAGAGTAATGAAAAACTGTTTTTT
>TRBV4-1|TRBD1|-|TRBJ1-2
CASSPTGNYGYTF
TGCGCCAGCAGTCCGACAGGGAACTATGGCTACACCTTC
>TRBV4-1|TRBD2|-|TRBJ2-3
CASSQDPPGLAGYTDTQYF
TGCGCCAGCAGCCAAGACCCGCCGGGGCTAGCGGGGTACACAGATACGCAGTATTTT